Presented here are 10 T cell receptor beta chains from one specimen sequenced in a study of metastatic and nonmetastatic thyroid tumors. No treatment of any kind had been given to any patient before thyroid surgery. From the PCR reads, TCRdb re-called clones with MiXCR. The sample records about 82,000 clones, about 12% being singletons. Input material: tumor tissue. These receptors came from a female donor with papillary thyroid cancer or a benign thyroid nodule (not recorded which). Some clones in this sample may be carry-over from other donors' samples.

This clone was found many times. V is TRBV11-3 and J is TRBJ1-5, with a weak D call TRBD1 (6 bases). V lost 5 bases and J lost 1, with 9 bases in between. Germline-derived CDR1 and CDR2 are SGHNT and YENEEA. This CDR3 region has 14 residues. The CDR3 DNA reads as TGTGCCAGCAGCCAAGGGGGAAGCAATCAGCCCCAGCATTTT. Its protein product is CASSQGGSNQPQHF.

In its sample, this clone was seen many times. CDR3 DNA: TGTGCCAGCAGTTTAGCGCTAGAGCAGTACTTC. Encoded protein: CASSLALEQYF. V is TRBV12-3 or TRBV12-4 and J is TRBJ2-7, with no clear D. V was pared by 0 bases and J by 7 bases, with 4 bases between. The CDR3 totals 11 residues.

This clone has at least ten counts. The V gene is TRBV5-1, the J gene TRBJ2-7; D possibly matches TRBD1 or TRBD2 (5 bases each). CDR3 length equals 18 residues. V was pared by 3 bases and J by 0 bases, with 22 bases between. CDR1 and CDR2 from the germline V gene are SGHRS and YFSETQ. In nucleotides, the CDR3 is TGCGCCAGCAGCTCGAAGCTAGGGACGCTTCCCTACTCCTACGAGCAGTACTTC. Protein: CASSSKLGTLPYSYEQYF. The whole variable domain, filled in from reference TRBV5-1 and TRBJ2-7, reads KAGVTQTPRYLIKTRGQQVTLSCSPISGHRSVSWYQQTPGQGLQFLFEYFSETQRNKGNFPGRFSGRQFSNSRSEMNVSTLELGDSALYLCASSSKLGTLPYSYEQYFGPGTRLTVT.

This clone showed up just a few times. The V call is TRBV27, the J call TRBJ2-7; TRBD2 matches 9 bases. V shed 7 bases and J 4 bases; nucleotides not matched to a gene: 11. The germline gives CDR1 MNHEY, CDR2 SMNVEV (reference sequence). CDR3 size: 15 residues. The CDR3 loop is CASKRSGTSPYEQYF. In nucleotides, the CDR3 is TGTGCCAGCAAACGTTCCGGGACTAGCCCTTACGAGCAGTACTTC.

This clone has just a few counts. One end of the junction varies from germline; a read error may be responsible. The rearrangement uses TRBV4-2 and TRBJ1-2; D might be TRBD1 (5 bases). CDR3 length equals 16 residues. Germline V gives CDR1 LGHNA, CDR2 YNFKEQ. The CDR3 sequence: CASSQGVGGENYGHTF. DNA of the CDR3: TGTGCCAGCAGCCAAGGGGTCGGGGGGGAGAACTATGGCCACACCTTC.

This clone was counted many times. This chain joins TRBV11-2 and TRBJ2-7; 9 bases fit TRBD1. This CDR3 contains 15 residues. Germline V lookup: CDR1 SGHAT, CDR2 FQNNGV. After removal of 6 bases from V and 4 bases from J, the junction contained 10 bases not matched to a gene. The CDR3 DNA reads TGTGCCAGCAGTTTAAACAGGGGGCAAGTGTACGAGCAGTACTTC. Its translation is CASSLNRGQVYEQYF.

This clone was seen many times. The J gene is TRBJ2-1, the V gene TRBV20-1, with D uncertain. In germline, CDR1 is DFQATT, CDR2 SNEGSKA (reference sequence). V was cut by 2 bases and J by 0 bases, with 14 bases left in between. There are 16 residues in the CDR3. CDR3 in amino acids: CSARRPGWSSYNEQFF. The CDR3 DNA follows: TGCAGTGCTAGACGGCCCGGATGGAGCTCCTACAATGAGCAGTTCTTC.

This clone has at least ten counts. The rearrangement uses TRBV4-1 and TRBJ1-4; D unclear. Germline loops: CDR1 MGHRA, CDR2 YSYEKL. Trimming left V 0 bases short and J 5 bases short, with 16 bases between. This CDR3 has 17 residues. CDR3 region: CASSQDRPRHENEKLFF. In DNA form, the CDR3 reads TGCGCCAGCAGCCAAGATAGGCCCCGGCATGAAAATGAAAAACTGTTTTTT.

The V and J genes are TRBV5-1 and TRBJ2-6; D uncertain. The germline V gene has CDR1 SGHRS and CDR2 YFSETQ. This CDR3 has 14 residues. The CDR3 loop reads CESSLEGGANVLTF. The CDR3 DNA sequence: TGCGAAAGCAGCTTGGAAGGTGGGGCCAACGTCCTGACTTTC. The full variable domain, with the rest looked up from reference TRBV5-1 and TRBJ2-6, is KAGVTQTPRYLIKTRGQQVTLSCSPISGHRSVSWYQQTPGQGLQFLFEYFSETQRNKGNFPGRFSGRQFSNSRSEMNVSTLELGDSALYLCESSLEGGANVLTFGAGSRLTVL.

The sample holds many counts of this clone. The CDR3 region is CAISDGRGYYEQYF. CDR3 nucleotides: TGTGCCATCAGTGACGGGAGGGGTTACTACGAGCAGTACTTC. This chain links TRBV10-3 with TRBJ2-7; TRBD2 matches at 8 bases. The germline CDR1 and CDR2 sequences are ENHRY and SYGVKD. V was clipped by 3 bases and J by 3 bases; unmatched bases: 4. The CDR3 consists of 14 residues.